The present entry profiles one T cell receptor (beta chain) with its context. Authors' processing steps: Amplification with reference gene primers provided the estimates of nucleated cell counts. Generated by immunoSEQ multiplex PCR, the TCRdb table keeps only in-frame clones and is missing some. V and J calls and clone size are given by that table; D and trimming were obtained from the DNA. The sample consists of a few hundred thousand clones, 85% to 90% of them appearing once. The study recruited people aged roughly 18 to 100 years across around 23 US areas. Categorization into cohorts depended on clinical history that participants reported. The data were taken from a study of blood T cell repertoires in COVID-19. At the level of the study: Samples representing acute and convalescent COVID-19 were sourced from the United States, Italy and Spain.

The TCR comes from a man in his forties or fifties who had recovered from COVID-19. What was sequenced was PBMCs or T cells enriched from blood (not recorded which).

DNA for the CDR3: TGCAGCGTTGAAGGCGGGGGCGCTAAATACGAGCAGTACTTC. It codes for CSVEGGGAKYEQYF. This sequence joins TRBV29-1 and TRBJ2-7; D perhaps matches TRBD2 (7 bases). The CDR3 contains 14 residues. CDR1 is SQVTM, CDR2 ANQGSEA, per germline. V was cut by 1 base and J by 4 bases, with 14 bases left in between.